This TCR beta chain originates from a study of T cells in Graves' hyperthyroidism and ophthalmopathy. Diagnosis rested on symptoms, serum thyroxine and TRAb, thyroid ultrasound, and orbital computed tomography. About this clonotype itself: Its antigen is undetermined.

Study-level findings and limits: Most expanded thyroid clonotypes above 0.001 recurred in blood. A model built on 13 V-J features separated ophthalmopathy from stable hyperthyroidism. Before onset, ophthalmopathy was predicted by the model a median roughly 6.8 months earlier.

RNA transcripts yielded amplified TCR beta CDR3 regions. TCR CDR3 regions were first amplified by RT-PCR with HTBI primers. TCRdb re-called the multiplex PCR reads with MiXCR, one entry per CDR3 protein. The sample yields roughly 550,000 distinct CDR3 sequences, 15% to 20% seen once. The CDR3 totals 13 residues. Germline-derived CDR1 and CDR2 are MNHNS and SASEGT. Trimming removed 6 bases at V and 8 bases at J, with 16 bases between. The sequence was obtained from a woman aged 25-40 years with Graves' ophthalmopathy. Sequenced input: blood. The rearrangement links TRBV6-1 to TRBJ1-1; a possible D gene is TRBD1 (5 bases). The CDR3 sequence: CASSPMSQGEAFF. CDR3 DNA sequence: TGTGCCAGCAGCCCGATGTCGCAGGGCGAAGCTTTCTTT.